This record looks at one TCR beta chain sequence and its context. The data originate from a study of blood T cell repertoires in COVID-19. On the study more broadly: Whether acute or convalescent, the COVID-19 samples came from the United States, Italy and Spain.

The data were produced by immunoSEQ multiplex PCR, yet TCRdb's version contains in-frame clones alone and is incomplete. The sample carries 200,000 or so clones, roughly 87% recorded once. Germline V gene sequence: CDR1 MDHEN, CDR2 SYDVKM. With 10 bases removed from V and 4 bases from J, the gap between germline ends came to 16 bases. This CDR3 region has 13 residues. Participants' own reports of clinical history determined their cohort assignment. All recovered Cohort 3 donors got two negative PCRs, got clearance, or saw symptom resolution. Sequenced material: PBMCs or T cells enriched from blood (not recorded which). This receptor was taken from a man aged 25 to 45 who had recovered from COVID-19. The rearrangement links TRBV28 to TRBJ1-1, with D perhaps matching TRBD1 (6 bases). This chain's CDR3 is CAITTAGATEAFF. CDR3 coding DNA: TGTGCCATCACAACCGCAGGGGCCACTGAAGCTTTCTTT.